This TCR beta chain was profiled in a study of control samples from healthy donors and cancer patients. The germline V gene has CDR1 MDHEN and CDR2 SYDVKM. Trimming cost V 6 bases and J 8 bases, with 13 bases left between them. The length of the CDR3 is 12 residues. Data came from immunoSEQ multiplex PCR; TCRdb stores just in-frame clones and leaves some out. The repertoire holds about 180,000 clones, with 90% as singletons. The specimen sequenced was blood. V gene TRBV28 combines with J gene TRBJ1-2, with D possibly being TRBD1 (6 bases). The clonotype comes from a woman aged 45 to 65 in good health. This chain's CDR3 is CASRTQGGGYTF. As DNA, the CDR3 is TGTGCCAGCAGAACACAGGGCGGGGGCTACACCTTC.